These 8 T cell receptor beta chains share one sample of origin, sequenced in a study of blood T cell repertoires in COVID-19. Data came from immunoSEQ multiplex PCR; TCRdb stores just in-frame clones and leaves some out. The repertoire has 95,000 to 110,000 clones, approximately 84% of them found once; the top ten carry under 8%. The material sequenced was peripheral blood. The receptor source for this set is a human donor in a cohort sampled during active COVID-19.

The chain links TRBV5-4 to TRBJ2-4; D might be TRBD1 (6 bases). Deletions cut 0 bases from V and 4 bases from J, with 8 bases between. CDR3 length: 14 residues. Looked up from germline, CDR1 is SGHNT and CDR2 is YYREEE (reference sequence). DNA for the CDR3: TGTGCCAGCAGCTTGGACAGGGATAAAAACATTCAGTACTTC. The encoded protein is CASSLDRDKNIQYF. The variable domain in full, completed from reference TRBV5-4 and TRBJ2-4, reads ETGVTQSPTHLIKTRGQQVTLRCSSQSGHNTVSWYQQALGQGPQFIFQYYREEENGRGNFPPRFSGLQFPNYSSELNVNALELDDSALYLCASSLDRDKNIQYFGAGTRLSVL.

Only one count was recorded for this clone. V usage is TRBV5-4 and J usage is TRBJ2-7, with a possible D match to TRBD2 (6 bases). Germline CDR1 SGHNT, CDR2 YYREEE (reference sequence). With 0 bases removed from V and 6 bases from J, the gap between germline ends came to 16 bases. The CDR3 runs to 15 residues. The CDR3 here is CASSLAGTPAGEQYF. The CDR3 coding sequence is TGTGCCAGCAGCTTGGCCGGGACTCCGGCGGGCGAGCAGTACTTC.

V and J are TRBV29-1 and TRBJ1-2; 9 bases are shared with TRBD1. The ends lost 7 bases at V and 2 bases at J; junction bases unmatched: 14. This CDR3 contains 16 residues. CDR1 is SQVTM, CDR2 ANQGSEA, per germline. CDR3 loop: CSALRYNRGRNYGYTF. The CDR3 bases are TGCAGCGCCCTCCGATATAACAGGGGGCGCAACTATGGCTACACCTTC. The complete variable domain, with remaining parts taken from reference TRBV29-1 and TRBJ1-2, reads SAVISQKPSRDICQRGTSLTIQCQVDSQVTMMFWYRQQPGQSLTLIATANQGSEATYESGFVIDKFPISRPNLTFSTLTVSNMSPEDSSIYLCSALRYNRGRNYGYTFGSGTRLTVV.

V and J are TRBV29-1 and TRBJ2-3; unclear D gene. Germline loops: CDR1 SQVTM, CDR2 ANQGSEA. The CDR3 totals 14 residues. V dropped 3 bases and J dropped 3 bases, with 13 bases sitting between them. The chain's CDR3 is CSVEFTRRTDTQYF. The DNA of the CDR3 is TGCAGCGTTGAGTTTACGAGGAGAACAGATACGCAGTATTTT.

This sequence joins TRBV27 and TRBJ2-3; a weak D match, TRBD1 (6 bases). The ends were cut back, 2 bases at V and 0 bases at J, with 15 bases in the middle. This CDR3 has 17 residues. Germline V CDR1 and CDR2: MNHEY, SMNVEV (reference sequence). CDR3 in amino acids: CASSLNGQSSSTDTQYF. In DNA form, the CDR3 reads TGTGCCAGCAGTTTAAACGGACAGAGCTCTAGCACAGATACGCAGTATTTT.

The V call is TRBV29-1, the J call TRBJ2-1, with a possible D match to TRBD1 (6 bases). Germline V lookup: CDR1 SQVTM, CDR2 ANQGSEA. The ends were cut back, 4 bases at V and 12 bases at J, with 22 bases in the middle. The CDR3 spans 14 residues. Here the CDR3 reads CSVGTVELNLGQFF. The CDR3 DNA is TGCAGCGTTGGGACAGTGGAGCTAAATTTAGGGCAGTTCTTC.

The CDR3 sequence is CASGPLNRQDIQYF. CDR3 DNA sequence: TGTGCCAGCGGGCCGTTAAATAGGCAAGACATTCAGTACTTC. J is TRBJ2-4 and V is TRBV5-4; D not resolved. Germline values: CDR1 SGHNT, CDR2 YYREEE (reference sequence). The germline V and J ends were trimmed by 7 bases and 8 bases, with 19 bases remaining between them. The CDR3 contains 14 residues.

The CDR3 region is CASSSPGGVNNEQFF. The CDR3 nucleotides read TGTGCCAGCAGCTCCCCGGGGGGAGTTAACAATGAGCAGTTCTTC. The chain employs TRBV7-9 and TRBJ2-1; 7 nucleotides line up with TRBD2. Trimming took 4 bases from V and 5 from J; bases not matched to a gene: 8. CDR1 is SEHNR, CDR2 FQNEAQ, per germline (reference sequence). This CDR3 spans 15 amino acids. Full variable domain (missing parts from reference TRBV7-9 and TRBJ2-1): DTGVSQNPRHKITKRGQNVTFRCDPISEHNRLYWYRQTLGQGPEFLTYFQNEAQLEKSRLLSDRFSAERPKGSFSTLEIQRTEQGDSAMYLCASSSPGGVNNEQFFGPGTRLTVL.